This T cell receptor (beta chain) was observed in a study of T cells after yellow fever vaccination. Study at large: Fractions of limited cellularity were prepared by means of SMART-Seq v4 Ultra Low Input. Overall study results and limits: Re-detected after boosting: most primary clones, 96% of CD4 and about 85% of CD8. Repertoires sorted by FACS could include abundant clonotypes that are contaminants from the bulk population.

This clonotype was picked up a small number of times. Its specificity is not known. TCRdb processed the 5' RACE reads anew with MiXCR; each CDR3 protein has one entry. In the table there are 300,000 to 400,000 distinct CDR3 sequences, around 10% of which are singletons. The CDR3 consists of 16 residues. CDR1 LGHNA and CDR2 YSLEER come from the germline V gene. V was trimmed by 1 base and J by 10 bases, leaving 17 bases between them. The V and J genes are TRBV4-3 and TRBJ1-6, with D maybe TRBD1 (5 bases). The sample in question was CD4+ T cells sorted from PBMCs, obtained 45 days after the yellow fever booster vaccination. This clonotype was sampled from a man aged 18 to 29 who received the YFV17D yellow fever vaccine. CDR3 in amino acids: CASSQGAPGYSSPLHF. For the CDR3, the DNA is TGCGCCAGCAGCCAAGGGGCCCCAGGGTACTCCTCACCCCTCCACTTT.